This T cell receptor beta chain was found in a study of Graves' ophthalmopathy and Graves' hyperthyroidism. For repertoire sequencing, the TCR beta CDR3 regions were amplified from RNA transcripts. Scientists carried out first-round RT-PCR using HTBI primers and then a second-round multiplex PCR. TCRdb analysed the multiplex PCR reads with MiXCR anew, one entry per CDR3 protein. The table lists about 620,000 distinct CDR3 sequences, about 20% of them singletons. Germline CDR1 is SGHRS and CDR2 is YFSETQ. V lost 3 bases, J lost 6 bases, and 18 bases lay in between. This CDR3 has 16 residues. In its sample, this clonotype was seen a few times.

The chain uses TRBV5-1 and TRBJ2-2; either TRBD1 or TRBD2 may fit D (5 bases each). The sample was peripheral blood. The sequence was obtained from a woman aged 18-29 years with stable Graves' hyperthyroidism. Some clones in this sample may be carry-over from other donors' samples. In DNA, the CDR3 is TGCGCCAGCAGCTCCCTCGGGACCCAATACGCCGGGGAGCTGTTTTTT. Translated: CASSSLGTQYAGELFF.